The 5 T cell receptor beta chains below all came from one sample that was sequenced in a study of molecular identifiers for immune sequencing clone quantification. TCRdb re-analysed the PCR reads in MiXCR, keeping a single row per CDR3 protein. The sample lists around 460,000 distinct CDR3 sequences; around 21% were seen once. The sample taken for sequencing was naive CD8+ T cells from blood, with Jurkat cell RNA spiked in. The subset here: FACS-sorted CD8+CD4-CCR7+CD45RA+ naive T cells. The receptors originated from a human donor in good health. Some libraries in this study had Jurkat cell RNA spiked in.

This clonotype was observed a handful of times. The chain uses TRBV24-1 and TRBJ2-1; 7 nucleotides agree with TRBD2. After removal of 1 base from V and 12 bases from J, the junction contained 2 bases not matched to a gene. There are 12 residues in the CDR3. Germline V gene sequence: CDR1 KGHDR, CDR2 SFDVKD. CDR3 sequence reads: CATSDFSGGQFF. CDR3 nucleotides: TGTGCCACCAGTGATTTCTCGGGAGGGCAGTTCTTC.

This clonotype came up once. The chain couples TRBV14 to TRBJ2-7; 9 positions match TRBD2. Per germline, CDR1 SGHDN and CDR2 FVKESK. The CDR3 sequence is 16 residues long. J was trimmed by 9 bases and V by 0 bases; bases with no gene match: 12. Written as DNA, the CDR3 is TGTGCCAGCAGCCAAGATTCGCCTAGCGGGACCGTGAGGCAGTACTTC. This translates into CASSQDSPSGTVRQYF.

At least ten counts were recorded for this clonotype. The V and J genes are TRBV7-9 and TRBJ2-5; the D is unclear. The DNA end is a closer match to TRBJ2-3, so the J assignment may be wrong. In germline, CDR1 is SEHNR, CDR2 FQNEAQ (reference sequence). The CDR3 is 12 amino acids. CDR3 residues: CASSLALETQYF. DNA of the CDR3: TGTGCCAGCAGCTTAGCCCTGGAAACGCAGTATTTT.

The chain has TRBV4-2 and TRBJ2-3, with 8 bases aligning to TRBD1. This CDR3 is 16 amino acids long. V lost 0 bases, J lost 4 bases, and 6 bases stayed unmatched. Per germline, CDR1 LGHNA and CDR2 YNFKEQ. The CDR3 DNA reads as TGTGCCAGCAGCCAAGAATCAGGGGGCGCCGCAGATACGCAGTATTTT. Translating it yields CASSQESGGAADTQYF.

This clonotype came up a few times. CDR3 bases: TGTGCCAGCAGCGATACTAGCGGGAGCCCCTACAATGAGCAGTTCTTC. Encoded protein: CASSDTSGSPYNEQFF. The chain couples TRBV6-4 to TRBJ2-1, with 11 positions matching TRBD2. V lost 6 bases and J lost 2; bases outside the gene matches: 6. The CDR3 covers 16 residues. CDR1 and CDR2 from the germline V gene are MRHNA and SNTAGT.